A single sample is the source of the 22 T cell receptor beta chains below, sequenced in a study of blood T cell repertoires in COVID-19. The table came from immunoSEQ multiplex PCR; TCRdb's copy has only in-frame clones and leaves some out. The repertoire consists of around 200,000 clones, with roughly nine tenths occurring once and the leading ten covering approximately 0.7%. The material sequenced was peripheral blood. The receptors come from a man aged 35-49 years with acute or convalescent COVID-19.

This rearrangement joins TRBV4-3 to TRBJ2-7, with 13 bases identical to TRBD2. CDR3 length equals 17 residues. The V and J ends lost 2 bases and 3 bases, in that order; junction bases with no gene match: 7. Per the germline V gene, CDR1 is LGHNA and CDR2 is YSLEER. CDR3: CASSQIGLAGEGYEQYF. CDR3 nucleotide sequence: TGCGCCAGCAGCCAAATCGGACTAGCGGGAGAGGGCTACGAGCAGTACTTC.

The chain recombines TRBV11-2 with TRBJ2-1; D possibly corresponds to TRBD2 (6 bases). Per germline, CDR1 SGHAT and CDR2 FQNNGV. V was pared by 4 bases and J by 6 bases, with 13 bases between. The length of the CDR3 is 14 residues. The CDR3 sequence is CASSSWDFGNEQFF. The CDR3 nucleotides are TGTGCCAGCAGCTCATGGGACTTTGGCAATGAGCAGTTCTTC.

The chain carries TRBV28 and TRBJ1-1; 8 bases are a match to TRBD1. Germline V lookup: CDR1 MDHEN, CDR2 SYDVKM. The V and J ends lost 6 bases and 5 bases, in that order; junction bases with no gene match: 8. This CDR3 has 14 residues. The CDR3 DNA is TGTGCCAGCAGACTCACAGGGGGGGGGACTGAAGCTTTCTTT. Amino acids: CASRLTGGGTEAFF.

Turning to this clone: Other nucleotide sequences in the sample specify the same CDR3. This chain joins TRBV29-1 and TRBJ2-2; TRBD1 matches at 9 bases. Unmatched junction bases numbered 5, after V lost 5 bases and J lost 4 bases. Per the germline V gene, CDR1 is SQVTM and CDR2 is ANQGSEA. The CDR3 totals 14 residues. The CDR3: CSVRGQGGTGELFF. CDR3 DNA: TGCAGCGTTAGGGGACAGGGTGGCACCGGGGAGCTGTTTTTT.

This clone was recorded a few times. V and J are TRBV11-2 and TRBJ2-2; D unclear. Trimming cost V 1 base and J 4 bases, with 13 bases left between them. The CDR3 runs to 16 residues. Per the germline V gene, CDR1 is SGHAT and CDR2 is FQNNGV. CDR3 nucleotide sequence: TGTGCCAGCAGCTTAGTTTCCCAGCCGGGCACCGGGGAGCTGTTTTTT. It is translated as CASSLVSQPGTGELFF.

This chain connects TRBV11-2 to TRBJ1-5; 9 bases map to TRBD1. In germline, CDR1 is SGHAT, CDR2 FQNNGV. The CDR3 length is 15 residues. V was pared by 3 bases and J by 0 bases, with 0 bases of the junction left unmatched. The CDR3 reads CASSLGQGSNQPQHF. The CDR3 DNA reads TGTGCCAGCAGCTTGGGACAGGGTAGCAATCAGCCCCAGCATTTT.

V and J are TRBV5-1 and TRBJ2-7; maybe TRBD2 (5 bases). CDR1 is SGHRS and CDR2 is YFSETQ in the germline V gene. The CDR3 totals 14 residues. V shed 4 bases and J shed 5 bases, with 16 bases lying between them. This CDR3 reads CASSRGSGPNEQYF. For the CDR3, the DNA is TGCGCCAGCAGCCGAGGGTCGGGTCCCAACGAGCAGTACTTC.

This clone turned up a few times. The chain employs TRBV5-1 and TRBJ2-1; 12 bases are shared with TRBD2. The CDR3 totals 15 residues. J lost 4 bases, V lost 4 bases, and 3 bases had no gene match. CDR1 and CDR2 from the germline V gene are SGHRS and YFSETQ. CDR3 sequence: CASSPTSGGYNEQFF. The CDR3, as DNA: TGCGCCAGCAGCCCGACTAGCGGGGGTTACAATGAGCAGTTCTTC. Full variable domain (rest looked up from reference TRBV5-1 and TRBJ2-1): KAGVTQTPRYLIKTRGQQVTLSCSPISGHRSVSWYQQTPGQGLQFLFEYFSETQRNKGNFPGRFSGRQFSNSRSEMNVSTLELGDSALYLCASSPTSGGYNEQFFGPGTRLTVL.

This clone showed up just once. The rearrangement uses TRBV6-2 or TRBV6-3 and TRBJ2-2; possibly TRBD2 for D (5 bases). CDR3 length: 17 residues. V lost 0 bases to trimming and J lost 0 bases, with 11 bases between them. Germline V gene lookup returns CDR1 MNHEY and CDR2 SVGEGT. The CDR3 region is CASSYSVEGANTGELFF. The CDR3, as DNA: TGTGCCAGCAGTTACTCGGTCGAGGGCGCGAACACCGGGGAGCTGTTTTTT.

The CDR3 here is CASSETSADGGEQFF. The CDR3 nucleotides are TGTGCCAGCAGCGAGACTAGCGCAGACGGCGGTGAGCAGTTCTTC. The rearrangement uses TRBV6-4 and TRBJ2-1, with 8 positions matching TRBD2. This CDR3 has 15 amino acids. J lost 9 bases, V lost 6 bases, and 13 bases had no gene match. The germline gives CDR1 MRHNA, CDR2 SNTAGT.

J is TRBJ2-7 and V is TRBV15; D is unresolved. CDR3 length equals 15 residues. The germline gives CDR1 LNHNV, CDR2 YYDKDF (reference sequence). The V end lost 0 bases, the J end lost 0 bases, and 9 bases lay between the germline ends. The CDR3 here is CATSRDTSASYEQYF. CDR3 bases: TGTGCCACCAGCAGAGATACCAGCGCCTCCTACGAGCAGTACTTC.

The chain employs TRBV27 and TRBJ2-7; 8 bases map to TRBD1. The trim removed 1 base at V and 4 bases at J, leaving 6 bases unmatched. Germline V gene lookup returns CDR1 MNHEY and CDR2 SMNVEV (reference sequence). This CDR3 is built from 15 residues. The CDR3 DNA follows: TGTGCCAGCAGTTTATTCCAGGGGGCAGGATACGAGCAGTACTTC. Its translation is CASSLFQGAGYEQYF.

The V and J genes are TRBV11-3 and TRBJ2-5, with 8 nucleotides matching TRBD2. The CDR3 has 13 amino acids. Per the germline V gene, CDR1 is SGHNT and CDR2 is YENEEA. V was clipped by 5 bases and J by 5 bases; unmatched bases: 4. CDR3 protein: CASSKGLAETQYF. The CDR3 DNA reads TGTGCCAGCAGCAAAGGACTAGCTGAGACCCAGTACTTC.

V is TRBV5-6 and J is TRBJ2-1; D is ambiguous. The CDR3 runs 11 residues. Germline V lookup: CDR1 SGHDT, CDR2 YYEEEE. Trimming stripped 4 bases from V and 7 bases from J, with 6 bases between. CDR3 sequence reads: CASSRINEQFF. DNA for the CDR3: TGTGCCAGCAGCCGTATTAATGAGCAGTTCTTC. The variable domain in full, with the rest retrieved from reference TRBV5-6 and TRBJ2-1, is DAGVTQSPTHLIKTRGQQVTLRCSPKSGHDTVSWYQQALGQGPQFIFQYYEEEERQRGNFPDRFSGHQFPNYSSELNVNALLLGDSALYLCASSRINEQFFGPGTRLTVL.

This chain joins TRBV2 and TRBJ2-5; D might be TRBD2 (6 bases). The CDR3 extends over 13 amino acids. Germline assignment: CDR1 SNHLY and CDR2 FYNNEI. The V and J ends lost 7 bases and 5 bases respectively, with 14 bases between them. CDR3 amino acids: CASTPGRRETQYF. For the CDR3, the DNA is TGTGCCAGCACTCCCGGGAGACGGGAGACCCAGTACTTC.

In its sample, this clone was seen once. This rearrangement joins TRBV7-2 to TRBJ2-7; D perhaps matches TRBD2 (6 bases). The V end lost 5 bases, the J end lost 7 bases, and 18 bases lay between the germline ends. From germline, CDR1 is SGHTA and CDR2 FQGNSA. The CDR3 loop spans 14 amino acids. The CDR3 nucleotides read TGTGCCAGCAGCGAGACTAGGGAGTTTGGGGAGCAGTACTTC. This sequence encodes CASSETREFGEQYF.

The CDR3 region has the DNA TGTGCCAGCAGCTTAGACGACAGGGGCTTGAAATCACCCCTCCACTTT. It yields the protein CASSLDDRGLKSPLHF. The chain links TRBV7-9 to TRBJ1-6; 8 nucleotides line up with TRBD1. The V and J ends lost 1 base and 10 bases, in that order; junction bases with no gene match: 9. The CDR3 has 16 amino acids. The germline V gene encodes CDR1 SEHNR and CDR2 FQNEAQ (reference sequence).

This clone came up once. The rearrangement uses TRBV28 and TRBJ1-1; D may be TRBD1 (5 bases). The CDR3 is made up of 15 amino acids. V gave up 4 bases and J gave up 5 bases, with 17 bases separating them. Germline assignment: CDR1 MDHEN and CDR2 SYDVKM. CDR3 loop: CASSSPGGGDTEAFF. CDR3 coding DNA: TGTGCCAGCAGTTCACCCGGTGGAGGGGATACTGAAGCTTTCTTT.

The chain is built from TRBV5-1 and TRBJ2-3; 11 bases match TRBD2. Looked up from germline, CDR1 is SGHRS and CDR2 is YFSETQ. Unmatched junction bases numbered 9, after V lost 3 bases and J lost 0 bases. The length of the CDR3 is 18 residues. CDR3 residues: CASSSVASGGPSTDTQYF. DNA for the CDR3: TGCGCCAGCAGCTCCGTTGCTAGCGGGGGGCCTAGCACAGATACGCAGTATTTT. Variable domain in full (rest from reference TRBV5-1 and TRBJ2-3): KAGVTQTPRYLIKTRGQQVTLSCSPISGHRSVSWYQQTPGQGLQFLFEYFSETQRNKGNFPGRFSGRQFSNSRSEMNVSTLELGDSALYLCASSSVASGGPSTDTQYFGPGTRLTVL.

This clone has just one count. The rearrangement links TRBV19 to TRBJ2-2; TRBD2 matches 7 bases. The CDR3 totals 13 residues. Germline CDR1 and CDR2: LNHDA and SQIVND (reference sequence). With 7 bases clipped from V and 5 bases from J, the junction kept 4 bases outside the gene matches. CDR3 region: CASMREWTGELFF. CDR3 DNA sequence: TGTGCCAGTATGCGGGAGTGGACCGGGGAGCTGTTTTTT.

The chain joins TRBV18 to TRBJ2-7; 7 nucleotides agree with TRBD2. The V gene end was trimmed by 1 base and the J gene end by 0 bases; junction bases not matched to a gene: 6. This CDR3 has 16 residues. Germline values: CDR1 KGHSH, CDR2 LQKENI. CDR3 amino acids: CASSPLGGYSSYEQYF. CDR3 coding DNA: TGTGCCAGCTCACCACTGGGGGGGTATTCCTCCTACGAGCAGTACTTC.

This clone was seen a few times. The rearrangement links TRBV6-5 to TRBJ1-1; the D gene is possibly TRBD1 (5 bases). Trimming pared 10 bases from V and 3 bases from J, leaving 21 bases between. The CDR3 has 15 amino acids. From germline, CDR1 is MNHEY and CDR2 SVGAGI. The DNA of the CDR3 is TGTGCCACCCGTCGAGGGGCCTCGGGGGACACTGAAGCTTTCTTT. This gives the protein CATRRGASGDTEAFF.